This T cell receptor (beta chain) was recovered during a study of T cell responses to AZD1222 COVID-19 vaccine. Study-level results: Within unmutated variant regions lay the reported targets of nearly half of spike-specific TCRs. Among vaccine-associated CD4 TCRs, coverage spanned spike, with dominance at 160-218 and 743-854.

Comment on this clone: Its specificity is not known.

Sequencing was performed with immunoSEQ multiplex PCR; in TCRdb, only in-frame clones are kept and a portion is missing. The sample yields 120,000 or so clones, around 90% seen once. The germline V gene has CDR1 LGHNA and CDR2 YSLEER. CDR3 length equals 16 residues. V was cut by 0 bases and J by 5 bases, with 16 bases left in between. The chain is built from TRBV4-3 and TRBJ1-1, with D hard to call. The sequence was collected from an adult in good health. Sequencing used peripheral blood, obtained on day 0 of AZD1222 vaccination. CDR3 amino acids: CASSQDPTLMGTEAFF. For the CDR3, the DNA is TGCGCCAGCAGCCAAGATCCGACGTTAATGGGGACTGAAGCTTTCTTT.